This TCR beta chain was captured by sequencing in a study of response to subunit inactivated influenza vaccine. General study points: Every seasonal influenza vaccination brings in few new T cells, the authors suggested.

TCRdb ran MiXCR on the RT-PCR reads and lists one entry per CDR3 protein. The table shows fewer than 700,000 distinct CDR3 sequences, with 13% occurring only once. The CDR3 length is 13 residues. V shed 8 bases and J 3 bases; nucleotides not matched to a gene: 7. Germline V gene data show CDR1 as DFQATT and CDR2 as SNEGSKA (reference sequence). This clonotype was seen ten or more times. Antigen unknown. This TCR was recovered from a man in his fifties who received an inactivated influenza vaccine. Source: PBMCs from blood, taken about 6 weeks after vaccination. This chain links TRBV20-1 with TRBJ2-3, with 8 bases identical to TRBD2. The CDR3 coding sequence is TGCAGTCAAGCGGTAGCGGGGACAGATACGCAGTATTTT. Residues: CSQAVAGTDTQYF.